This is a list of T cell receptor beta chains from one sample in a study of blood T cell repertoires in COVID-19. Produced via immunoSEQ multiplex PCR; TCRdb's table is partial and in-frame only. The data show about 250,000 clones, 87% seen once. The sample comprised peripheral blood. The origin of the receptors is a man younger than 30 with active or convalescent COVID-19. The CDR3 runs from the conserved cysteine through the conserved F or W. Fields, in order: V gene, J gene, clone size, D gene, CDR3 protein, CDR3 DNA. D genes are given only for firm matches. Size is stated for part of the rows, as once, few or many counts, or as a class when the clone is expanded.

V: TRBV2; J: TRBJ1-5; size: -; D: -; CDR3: CASSGTNAGNQPQHF; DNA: TGTGCCAGCAGTGGGACAAACGCGGGCAATCAGCCCCAGCATTTT
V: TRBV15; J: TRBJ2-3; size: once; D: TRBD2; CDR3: CATSRARLADTDTQYF; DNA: TGTGCCACCAGCAGAGCCCGACTAGCCGACACAGATACGCAGTATTTT
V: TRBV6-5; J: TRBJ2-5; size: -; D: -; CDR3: CASSRGTGGTQYF; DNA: TGTGCCAGCAGTCGAGGAACGGGTGGGACCCAGTACTTC
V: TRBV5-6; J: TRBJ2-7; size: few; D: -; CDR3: CASSLVQGTEQYF; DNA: TGTGCCAGCAGCTTGGTTCAGGGAACGGAGCAGTACTTC
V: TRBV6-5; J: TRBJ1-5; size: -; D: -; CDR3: CATSGGSHQPQHF; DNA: TGTGCCACCTCGGGGGGGTCTCATCAGCCCCAGCATTTT
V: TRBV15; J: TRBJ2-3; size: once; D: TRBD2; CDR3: CATSPWGRESTDTQYF; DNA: TGTGCCACCAGCCCATGGGGGAGGGAAAGCACAGATACGCAGTATTTT
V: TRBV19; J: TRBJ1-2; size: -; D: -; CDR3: CASSIIGTYFGYTF; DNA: TGTGCCAGTAGTATCATCGGGACATATTTTGGCTACACCTTC
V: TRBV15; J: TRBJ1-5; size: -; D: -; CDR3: CATSRDFAEGSNQPQHF; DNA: TGTGCCACCAGCAGAGATTTTGCGGAGGGGAGCAATCAGCCCCAGCATTTT
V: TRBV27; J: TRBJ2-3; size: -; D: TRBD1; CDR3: CASRDRVEQDTQYF; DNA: TGTGCCAGTCGGGACAGGGTTGAGCAAGATACGCAGTATTTT
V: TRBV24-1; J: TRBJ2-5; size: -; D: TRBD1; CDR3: CATSDRIGGKETQYF; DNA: TGTGCCACCAGTGATCGGATAGGGGGCAAAGAGACCCAGTACTTC
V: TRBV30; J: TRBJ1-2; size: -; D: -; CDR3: CAGVGQLKNYGYTF; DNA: TGTGCGGGTGTAGGACAGTTAAAAAACTATGGCTACACCTTC
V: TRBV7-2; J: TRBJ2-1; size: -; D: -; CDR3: CASSFEGTPRHEQFF; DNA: TGTGCCAGCAGCTTTGAGGGGACTCCTCGTCATGAGCAGTTCTTC
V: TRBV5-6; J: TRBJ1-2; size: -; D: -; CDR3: CASSYGRGSGYTF; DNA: TGTGCCAGCAGCTACGGACGGGGAAGTGGCTACACCTTC
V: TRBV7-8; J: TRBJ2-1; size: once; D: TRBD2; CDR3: CASSLGRESYNEQFF; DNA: TGTGCCAGCAGCTTAGGGCGGGAGTCCTACAATGAGCAGTTCTTC
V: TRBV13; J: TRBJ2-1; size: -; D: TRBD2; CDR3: CASSPTTSGGRGSYNEQFF; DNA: TGTGCCAGCAGCCCAACGACTAGCGGGGGGCGCGGATCCTACAATGAGCAGTTCTTC
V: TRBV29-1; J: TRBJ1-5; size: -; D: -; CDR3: CSVGSGEVDQPQHF; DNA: TGCAGCGTTGGGTCGGGTGAGGTAGATCAGCCCCAGCATTTT
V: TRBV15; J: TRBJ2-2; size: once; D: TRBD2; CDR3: CATSGDYNSANTGELFF; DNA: TGTGCCACCAGCGGGGACTACAACAGCGCGAACACCGGGGAGCTGTTTTTT
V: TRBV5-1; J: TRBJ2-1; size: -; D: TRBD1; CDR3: CASSLIGQGVNEQFF; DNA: TGCGCCAGCAGCTTGATTGGCCAGGGGGTCAATGAGCAGTTCTTC
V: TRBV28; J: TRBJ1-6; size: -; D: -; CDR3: CASSSWSSPLHF; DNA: TGTGCCAGCAGTTCGTGGAGTTCACCCCTCCACTTT
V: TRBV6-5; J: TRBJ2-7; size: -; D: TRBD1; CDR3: CATTPDRGGVEQYF; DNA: TGTGCCACCACCCCGGACAGGGGAGGCGTCGAGCAGTACTTC
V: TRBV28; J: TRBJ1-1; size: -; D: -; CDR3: CASSFRGNTEAFF; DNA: TGTGCCAGCAGTTTCCGGGGAAACACTGAAGCTTTCTTT
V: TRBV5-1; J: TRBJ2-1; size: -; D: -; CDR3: CASSTFRDNEQFF; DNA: TGCGCCAGCAGCACCTTCAGGGACAATGAGCAGTTCTTC